This T cell receptor beta chain is drawn from a study of T cell changes during pregnancy in multiple sclerosis. Sequenced by immunoSEQ multiplex PCR; TCRdb stores in-frame clones only, minus some. The sample comprises roughly 40,000 clones, 94% of which are singletons, and about 0.37% rests with the top ten. The CDR3 consists of 16 residues. The TCR originated in a female donor with multiple sclerosis, enrolled in a pregnancy study. The chain employs TRBV21-1 and TRBJ2-7; the table's TRBD1 call for D was not verified on the DNA. TRBV21-1 is a documented pseudogene. Material: CD4+ T cells from peripheral blood mononuclear cells, obtained after pregnancy. CDR3 loop: CASSPVPGTGVYEQYF. CDR3 in DNA: TGTGCCAGCAGCCCCGTCCCCGGGACAGGGGTCTACGAGCAGTACTTC.